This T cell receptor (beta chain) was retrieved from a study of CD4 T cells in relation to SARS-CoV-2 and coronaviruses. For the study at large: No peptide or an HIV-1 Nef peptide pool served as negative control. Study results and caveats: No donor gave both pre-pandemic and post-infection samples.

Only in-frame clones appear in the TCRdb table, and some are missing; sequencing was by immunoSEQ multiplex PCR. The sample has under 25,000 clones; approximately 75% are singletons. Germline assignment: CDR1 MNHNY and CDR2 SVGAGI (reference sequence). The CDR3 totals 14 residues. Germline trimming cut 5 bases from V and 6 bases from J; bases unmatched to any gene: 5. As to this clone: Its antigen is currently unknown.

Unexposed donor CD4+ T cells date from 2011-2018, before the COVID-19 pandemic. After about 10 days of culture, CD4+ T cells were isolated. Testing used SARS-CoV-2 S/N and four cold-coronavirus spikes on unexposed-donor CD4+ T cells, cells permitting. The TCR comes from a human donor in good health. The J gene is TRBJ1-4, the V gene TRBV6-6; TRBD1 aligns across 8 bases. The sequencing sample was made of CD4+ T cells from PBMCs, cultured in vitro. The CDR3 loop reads CASSNRQGYEKLFF. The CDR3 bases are TGTGCCAGCAGTAACCGACAGGGGTATGAAAAACTGTTTTTT.